These 25 T cell receptor beta chains were sequenced from one sample in a study of human CD4 T cells and Enterobacteriaceae. All CD4+ cells other than CD45RA+CCR7+CD95- naive cells were sorted as memory, over 95% pure. The protocol was immunoSEQ multiplex PCR, while the TCRdb copy is restricted to in-frame clones and leaves out a portion. The data contain about 29,000 clones, 70% to 85% of them seen just once; the ten biggest clones take up over 1.5%. Specimen: memory CD4+ T cells from blood. These receptors were taken from a human donor in good health.

This clone was seen once. The chain couples TRBV29-1 to TRBJ1-3; D unresolved. The CDR3 runs to 12 residues. V lost 3 bases and J lost 8, with 11 bases in between. Germline-derived CDR1 and CDR2 are SQVTM and ANQGSEA. CDR3 coding DNA: TGCAGCGTTGAGGCGGACGGAGACACCATATATTTT. Protein product: CSVEADGDTIYF.

This rearrangement joins TRBV23-1 to TRBJ2-3; 7 nucleotides align to TRBD1. TRBV23-1 is an open reading frame, and its role is uncertain. CDR3 length equals 18 residues. V gave up 0 bases and J gave up 1 base; unmatched junction bases: 10. CDR3 amino acids: CASSQSVEWDRCTDTQYF. DNA for the CDR3: TGCGCCAGCAGTCAATCGGTGGAATGGGACAGATGCACAGATACGCAGTATTTT.

The chain couples TRBV9 to TRBJ2-5; TRBD2 matches 7 bases. V was clipped by 0 bases and J by 5 bases; unmatched bases: 7. The germline gives CDR1 SGDLS, CDR2 YYNGEE. The CDR3 consists of 15 residues. In DNA, the CDR3 is TGTGCCAGCAGCGTAGTGGGAGGGGCGGGGGAGACCCAGTACTTC. Amino acid sequence: CASSVVGGAGETQYF.

The CDR3 sequence is CASSIGQHTEAFF. CDR3 nucleotide sequence: TGTGCCAGTAGTATAGGACAGCACACTGAAGCTTTCTTT. V and J are TRBV19 and TRBJ1-1, with D perhaps TRBD1 (5 bases). CDR1 and CDR2 from the germline V gene are LNHDA and SQIVND (reference sequence). V gave up 1 base and J gave up 3 bases, with 6 bases separating them. The CDR3 totals 13 residues.

The chain is built from TRBV29-1 and TRBJ1-1; D is uncertain. The CDR3 runs to 13 residues. The germline V gene has CDR1 SQVTM and CDR2 ANQGSEA. The V end was cut by 0 bases, the J end by 5 bases, with 10 bases between. The CDR3 bases are TGCAGCGTTGAAGATAGGAGTGGAACTGAAGCTTTCTTT. Protein: CSVEDRSGTEAFF.

The rearrangement uses TRBV7-2 and TRBJ2-1; D gene unclear. CDR3 length equals 18 residues. Germline values: CDR1 SGHTA, CDR2 FQGNSA. The germline V and J ends were trimmed by 3 bases and 2 bases, with 20 bases remaining between them. CDR3 amino acids: CASSFGYRPAKAYNEQFF. The DNA of the CDR3 is TGTGCCAGCAGCTTCGGCTACAGACCCGCCAAGGCCTACAATGAGCAGTTCTTC.

The genes are TRBV2 and TRBJ2-3; D call uncertain. The CDR3 totals 12 residues. Germline loops: CDR1 SNHLY, CDR2 FYNNEI. The V end lost 8 bases, the J end lost 7 bases, and 13 bases lay between the germline ends. CDR3 coding DNA: TGTGCCAGCGGTCGAGGTGGGAATACGCAGTATTTT. As protein: CASGRGGNTQYF.

V usage is TRBV5-1 and J usage is TRBJ1-4; no clear D. Per the germline V gene, CDR1 is SGHRS and CDR2 is YFSETQ. This CDR3 has 15 residues. The V end was cut by 0 bases, the J end by 4 bases, with 10 bases between. For the CDR3, the DNA is TGCGCCAGCAGCTTGGCGGGGTCCCTTAATGAAAAACTGTTTTTT. This translates into CASSLAGSLNEKLFF. The full variable domain, in which reference TRBV5-1 and TRBJ1-4 provide the parts outside the CDR3, is KAGVTQTPRYLIKTRGQQVTLSCSPISGHRSVSWYQQTPGQGLQFLFEYFSETQRNKGNFPGRFSGRQFSNSRSEMNVSTLELGDSALYLCASSLAGSLNEKLFFGSGTQLSVL.

The rearrangement uses TRBV5-1 and TRBJ1-1, with D unresolved. V gave up 2 bases and J gave up 0 bases, with 5 bases separating them. The CDR3 loop spans 13 amino acids. Germline V CDR1 and CDR2: SGHRS, YFSETQ. CDR3 coding DNA: TGCGCCAGCAGCTTCAGACTGAACACTGAAGCTTTCTTT. Translation: CASSFRLNTEAFF.

CDR3 sequence: CAIRPTQGANEKLFF. CDR3 bases: TGTGCCATCAGACCCACTCAGGGAGCTAATGAAAAACTGTTTTTT. The J gene is TRBJ1-4, the V gene TRBV10-3; perhaps TRBD1 as D (5 bases). V lost 6 bases and J lost 3, with 14 bases in between. The CDR3 consists of 15 residues. Germline CDR1 reads ENHRY; CDR2 reads SYGVKD.

This clone turned up a few times. The chain combines TRBV30 with TRBJ1-1; perhaps TRBD1 as D (5 bases). This CDR3 is 14 amino acids long. Germline V lookup: CDR1 GTSNPN, CDR2 SVGIG (reference sequence). The V end lost 2 bases, the J end lost 4 bases, and 14 bases lay between the germline ends. CDR3 coding DNA: TGTGCCTGGAGTCCCAGGGACCGTCGCACTGAAGCTTTCTTT. Translation gives CAWSPRDRRTEAFF.

The V gene is TRBV27, the J gene TRBJ2-5, with D possibly matching TRBD2 (6 bases). Germline lookup yields CDR1 MNHEY and CDR2 SMNVEV (reference sequence). The CDR3 extends over 13 amino acids. V lost 2 bases and J 4 bases, leaving 8 bases between the germline ends. The CDR3: CASSLGRRETQYF. In DNA, the CDR3 is TGTGCCAGCAGTTTAGGGAGGAGAGAGACCCAGTACTTC.

The chain joins TRBV4-1 to TRBJ2-7; D call uncertain. V lost 1 base and J lost 4, with 14 bases in between. CDR3 length: 15 amino acids. Germline V gene data show CDR1 as MGHRA and CDR2 as YSYEKL. Here the CDR3 reads CASSQGPGQQYEQYF. The DNA for the CDR3 is TGCGCCAGCAGCCAAGGTCCTGGGCAACAGTACGAGCAGTACTTC.

The genes are TRBV19 and TRBJ1-5, with TRBD1 matching over 11 bases. Germline values: CDR1 LNHDA, CDR2 SQIVND (reference sequence). The length of the CDR3 is 16 residues. Losses at the gene ends were 5 bases for V and 5 bases for J; bases not matched to a gene: 8. The CDR3 bases are TGTGCCAGTAGTCCCATGGACAGGGGGCATGATCAGCCCCAGCATTTT. Amino acid sequence: CASSPMDRGHDQPQHF.

The V call is TRBV4-1, the J call TRBJ1-1; TRBD1 matches at 7 bases. The germline gives CDR1 MGHRA, CDR2 YSYEKL. With V trimmed by 0 bases and J by 5 bases, 9 bases remained unmatched. The CDR3 is made up of 16 amino acids. CDR3 residues: CASSQDLARGRTEAFF. CDR3 bases: TGCGCCAGCAGCCAAGATCTAGCCAGGGGGAGAACTGAAGCTTTCTTT.

The chain has TRBV10-2 and TRBJ2-3; 15 bases are a match to TRBD2. CDR1 and CDR2 (germline): WSHSY, SAAADI. The CDR3 has 16 amino acids. After removal of 5 bases from V and 3 bases from J, the junction contained 3 bases not matched to a gene. The CDR3 region is CASSQGLAGGTDTQYF. The CDR3 region has the DNA TGCGCCAGCAGTCAGGGACTAGCGGGAGGAACAGATACGCAGTATTTT.

The rearrangement joins TRBV6-1 to TRBJ2-5; 7 bases line up with TRBD2. V shed 4 bases, J shed 2 bases, and the junction held 7 bases outside the gene matches. The V gene's germline CDR1 is MNHNS and CDR2 SASEGT. CDR3 length: 15 amino acids. The CDR3 protein is CASSASGGGQETQYF. CDR3 nucleotide sequence: TGTGCCAGCAGTGCCTCCGGGGGAGGGCAAGAGACCCAGTACTTC.

This rearrangement joins TRBV29-1 to TRBJ2-3, with a tentative D call TRBD1 (5 bases). Trimming cost V 6 bases and J 0 bases, with 7 bases left between them. CDR1 is SQVTM and CDR2 is ANQGSEA in the germline V gene. This CDR3 has 12 residues. CDR3: CSVRQSTDTQYF. Here the CDR3 DNA reads TGCAGCGTGCGACAGAGCACAGATACGCAGTATTTT.

This clone was counted once. The chain recombines TRBV12-5 with TRBJ2-7; D gene ambiguous. Germline V lookup: CDR1 LGHNT, CDR2 FRNRAP. CDR3 length: 16 amino acids. V was clipped by 5 bases and J by 4 bases, with 21 bases between them. The CDR3 region has the DNA TGTGCTAGTGGTGGGGTTTGCTCGGGCGTCAGGTACGAGCAGTACTTC. Its protein product is CASGGVCSGVRYEQYF.

This rearrangement joins TRBV5-6 to TRBJ2-3; D is uncertain. Trimming pared 5 bases from V and 0 bases from J, leaving 13 bases between. Germline assignment: CDR1 SGHDT and CDR2 YYEEEE. The CDR3 is 15 amino acids. The CDR3 sequence: CASSYGRTSTDTQYF. The CDR3 coding sequence is TGTGCCAGCAGTTATGGACGGACCAGCACAGATACGCAGTATTTT.

The chain combines TRBV11-3 with TRBJ1-2; TRBD1 might be the D (5 bases). The CDR3 has 18 residues. V dropped 0 bases and J dropped 0 bases, with 17 bases sitting between them. Germline values: CDR1 SGHNT, CDR2 YENEEA. The CDR3 DNA sequence: TGTGCCAGCAGCTTAGAGCCCGGGACGGAGGCTTCTAACTATGGCTACACCTTC. This encodes CASSLEPGTEASNYGYTF. Full variable domain (missing parts from reference TRBV11-3 and TRBJ1-2): EAGVVQSPRYKIIEKKQPVAFWCNPISGHNTLYWYLQNLGQGPELLIRYENEEAVDDSQLPKDRFSAERLKGVDSTLKIQPAELGDSAVYLCASSLEPGTEASNYGYTFGSGTRLTVV.

The chain recombines TRBV6-5 with TRBJ2-7; possible D gene TRBD2, 6 bases. Germline CDR1 MNHEY, CDR2 SVGAGI. V dropped 2 bases and J dropped 2 bases, with 13 bases sitting between them. This CDR3 has 15 residues. CDR3: CASSYADSGAYEQYF. The CDR3 DNA sequence: TGTGCCAGCAGTTACGCGGATAGCGGCGCCTACGAGCAGTACTTC.

This clone has just a few counts. The chain employs TRBV30 and TRBJ1-1, with 7 bases matching TRBD1. Germline assignment: CDR1 GTSNPN and CDR2 SVGIG (reference sequence). The V and J ends lost 4 bases and 2 bases, in that order; junction bases with no gene match: 10. The CDR3 is 15 residues long. CDR3 DNA: TGTGCCTGGATGACCCCGGGACAGATTAACACTGAAGCTTTCTTT. Its translation is CAWMTPGQINTEAFF.

The genes are TRBV4-2 and TRBJ2-3; D is possibly TRBD2 (6 bases). Trimming removed 1 base from V and 4 bases from J, with 9 bases in between. Germline loops: CDR1 LGHNA, CDR2 YNFKEQ. The CDR3 has 14 residues. The CDR3, as DNA: TGTGCCAGCAGCCAAGCGGGGGTGGCAGATACGCAGTATTTT. Encoded protein: CASSQAGVADTQYF.

The rearrangement links TRBV5-1 to TRBJ2-7, with TRBD2 as a possible D gene (6 bases). V was shortened by 5 bases and J by 2 bases, with 23 bases between the two germline ends. The germline CDR1 and CDR2 sequences are SGHRS and YFSETQ. The CDR3 sequence is 17 residues long. This CDR3 is CASRLTPAGRETYEQYF. The CDR3 DNA is TGCGCCAGCAGACTCACCCCAGCGGGCAGGGAGACCTACGAGCAGTACTTC.